These 21 T cell receptor beta chains were all obtained from the same sample, sequenced in a study of cytomegalovirus exposure and HLA in healthy donors. It was with 60 Vbeta and 13 Jbeta primers that the PCR ran. Profiling relied on immunoSEQ multiplex PCR, and the TCRdb table lists in-frame clones only, not all of them. This sample has 150,000 to 200,000 clones, with around 75% found just once. Source material: PBMCs. The receptor source for this set is a woman aged 50 to 60 in good health and CMV-seronegative.

This chain joins TRBV6-1 and TRBJ2-7; D gene ambiguous. The CDR3 length is 14 residues. From germline, CDR1 is MNHNS and CDR2 SASEGT. V lost 7 bases to trimming and J lost 0 bases, with 13 bases between them. The chain's CDR3 is CASNHILSSYEQYF. The DNA for the CDR3 is TGTGCCAGCAACCATATCCTGAGCTCCTACGAGCAGTACTTC.

The V and J genes are TRBV11-1 and TRBJ1-1; no clear D. This CDR3 region has 14 residues. Deletions cut 1 base from V and 5 bases from J, with 11 bases between. Germline V lookup: CDR1 SGHAT, CDR2 FQDESV (reference sequence). This CDR3 is CASSLDPGGTEAFF. In DNA, the CDR3 is TGTGCCAGCAGCTTAGATCCGGGAGGGACTGAAGCTTTCTTT.

This rearrangement joins TRBV11-1 to TRBJ1-2, with TRBD1 matching 9 bases. The CDR3 is 15 amino acids. J gave up 6 bases and V 5 bases, and 10 bases lay outside the gene matches. The germline CDR1 and CDR2 sequences are SGHAT and FQDESV (reference sequence). The CDR3 DNA is TGTGCCAGCAGCCCAGGGACAGGGCAATCAAATGGCTACACCTTC. Translation: CASSPGTGQSNGYTF.

This chain links TRBV6-5 with TRBJ2-7; 7 bases fit TRBD2. Trimming took 6 bases from V and 12 from J; bases not matched to a gene: 14. The CDR3 loop spans 13 amino acids. CDR1 is MNHEY and CDR2 is SVGAGI in the germline V gene. The DNA of the CDR3 is TGTGCCAGCAGGCGGGGTGTTGGGGGGGAGGGGTACTTC. This sequence encodes CASRRGVGGEGYF.

The CDR3 bases are TGTGCCAGTAGTCTACCAACCTCGTATGGCTACACCTTC. The encoded protein is CASSLPTSYGYTF. This chain links TRBV19 with TRBJ1-2, with D unclear. Deletions cut 5 bases from V and 5 bases from J, with 12 bases between. Germline V gene sequence: CDR1 LNHDA, CDR2 SQIVND (reference sequence). The CDR3 contains 13 residues.

This chain joins TRBV25-1 and TRBJ2-2; 9 bases agree with TRBD1. Losses at the gene ends were 5 bases for V and 5 bases for J; bases not matched to a gene: 15. There are 18 residues in the CDR3. The germline CDR1 and CDR2 sequences are MGHDK and SYGVNS. The CDR3 spells CASSFLPGWTGETGELFF. The CDR3 nucleotides are TGTGCCAGCAGTTTCCTACCGGGCTGGACAGGGGAAACCGGGGAGCTGTTTTTT.

The V call is TRBV19, the J call TRBJ1-5; D is possibly TRBD1 (5 bases). V lost 7 bases and J lost 2, with 21 bases in between. Germline loops: CDR1 LNHDA, CDR2 SQIVND (reference sequence). This CDR3 contains 17 residues. The CDR3: CASTPVGGGAGNQPQHF. CDR3 nucleotides: TGTGCCAGTACCCCTGTAGGAGGAGGGGCGGGCAATCAGCCCCAGCATTTT.

The rearrangement links TRBV5-1 to TRBJ2-5, with 11 nucleotides matching TRBD1. After removal of 0 bases from V and 4 bases from J, the junction contained 5 bases not matched to a gene. Germline CDR1 and CDR2: SGHRS and YFSETQ. CDR3 length equals 16 residues. The CDR3 bases are TGCGCCAGCAGCTTGGTCGGACAGGGGGCGCGAGAGACCCAGTACTTC. Residues: CASSLVGQGARETQYF.

This rearrangement joins TRBV6-5 to TRBJ2-5, with 13 positions matching TRBD2. CDR3 length: 15 amino acids. Germline CDR1 MNHEY, CDR2 SVGAGI. J gave up 5 bases and V 7 bases, and 7 bases lay outside the gene matches. The CDR3 DNA is TGTGCCAGCACCGGACTAGCGGGAGTGAGGGAGACCCAGTACTTC. Amino acids: CASTGLAGVRETQYF.

This chain uses TRBV19 with TRBJ1-2, with TRBD1 matching 11 bases. The CDR3 runs 15 residues. V dropped 4 bases and J dropped 7; count of bases not matched to a gene: 8. Germline values: CDR1 LNHDA, CDR2 SQIVND (reference sequence). The CDR3: CASSSTGTGGGGYTF. The CDR3 DNA is TGTGCCAGTAGTAGCACCGGGACAGGGGGAGGTGGCTACACCTTC.

This clone was detected only a few times. J is TRBJ1-1 and V is TRBV29-1; D gene uncertain. The V gene lost 3 bases and the J gene lost 0 bases, with 8 bases spanning the gap. The length of the CDR3 is 13 residues. Germline lookup yields CDR1 SQVTM and CDR2 ANQGSEA. The CDR3 is CSVEHGMNTEAFF. In nucleotides, the CDR3 is TGCAGCGTTGAGCACGGTATGAACACTGAAGCTTTCTTT. Drawing the rest from reference TRBV29-1 and TRBJ1-1, the complete variable domain is SAVISQKPSRDICQRGTSLTIQCQVDSQVTMMFWYRQQPGQSLTLIATANQGSEATYESGFVIDKFPISRPNLTFSTLTVSNMSPEDSSIYLCSVEHGMNTEAFFGQGTRLTVV.

The chain links TRBV4-1 to TRBJ1-5; TRBD1 aligns across 7 bases. Germline V gives CDR1 MGHRA, CDR2 YSYEKL. V gave up 1 base and J gave up 4 bases; unmatched junction bases: 4. The CDR3 spans 15 residues. The CDR3 DNA reads as TGCGCCAGCAGCCAAGCACAGGGGAAAAATCAGCCCCAGCATTTT. Its translation: CASSQAQGKNQPQHF.

The genes are TRBV18 and TRBJ2-7; 9 nucleotides agree with TRBD2. This CDR3 is built from 16 residues. Germline CDR1 is KGHSH and CDR2 is LQKENI. Trimming took 4 bases from V and 3 from J; bases not matched to a gene: 10. The DNA of the CDR3 is TGTGCCAGCTCACTCATAGGAGCGGGAGGAAGCTACGAGCAGTACTTC. Its protein product is CASSLIGAGGSYEQYF.

This clone came up a few times. This sequence joins TRBV4-2 and TRBJ2-7, with a weak D call TRBD2 (6 bases). Germline V gives CDR1 LGHNA, CDR2 YNFKEQ. V was trimmed by 4 bases and J by 7 bases, leaving 17 bases between them. The CDR3 has 14 amino acids. The CDR3 region has the DNA TGTGCCAGCAGCCCGGTCCCGGGAGTGGGGGAGCAGTACTTC. The encoded protein is CASSPVPGVGEQYF.

The V call is TRBV9, the J call TRBJ2-3, with TRBD2 matching 8 bases. Germline trimming cut 3 bases from V and 0 bases from J; bases unmatched to any gene: 3. Germline values: CDR1 SGDLS, CDR2 YYNGEE. The CDR3 loop spans 15 amino acids. The CDR3 is CASSAVAGSTDTQYF. CDR3 DNA: TGTGCCAGCAGCGCCGTAGCGGGGAGCACAGATACGCAGTATTTT.

The chain uses TRBV14 and TRBJ2-6, with D unclear. Deletions cut 3 bases from V and 1 base from J, with 4 bases between. The CDR3 totals 14 residues. Germline assignment: CDR1 SGHDN and CDR2 FVKESK. The CDR3 bases are TGTGCCAGCAGCCATTCGTCTGGGGCCAACGTCCTGACTTTC. The encoded protein is CASSHSSGANVLTF. Complete variable domain (other parts from reference TRBV14 and TRBJ2-6): EAGVTQFPSHSVIEKGQTVTLRCDPISGHDNLYWYRRVMGKEIKFLLHFVKESKQDESGMPNNRFLAERTGGTYSTLKVQPAELEDSGVYFCASSHSSGANVLTFGAGSRLTVL.

A single count supports this clone. The chain joins TRBV19 to TRBJ2-7; TRBD2 might be the D (5 bases). V was clipped by 7 bases and J by 5 bases, with 15 bases between them. This CDR3 contains 13 residues. Germline values: CDR1 LNHDA, CDR2 SQIVND (reference sequence). The CDR3 protein is CASIGGLLNEQYF. In DNA form, the CDR3 reads TGTGCCAGTATCGGAGGACTCCTTAACGAGCAGTACTTC.

Only a few counts were recorded for this clone. The J gene is TRBJ1-2, the V gene TRBV4-2; D possibly corresponds to TRBD1 (5 bases). CDR1 is LGHNA, CDR2 YNFKEQ, per germline. The CDR3 is 13 amino acids. Trimming took off 3 bases at V and 7 bases at J, with 12 bases between the two ends. The CDR3 DNA sequence: TGTGCCAGCAGCCAGGTGGTCAGGGCTGGCTACACCTTC. Translated: CASSQVVRAGYTF.

The V call is TRBV28, the J call TRBJ2-1; 7 bases match TRBD1. Trimming took 5 bases from V and 2 from J; bases not matched to a gene: 6. The CDR3 contains 15 residues. CDR1 MDHEN and CDR2 SYDVKM come from the germline V gene. The CDR3 loop reads CASSVTGTAYNEQFF. CDR3 coding DNA: TGTGCCAGCAGTGTGACCGGGACAGCCTACAATGAGCAGTTCTTC.

The chain recombines TRBV29-1 with TRBJ1-2; possibly TRBD1 for D (5 bases). The V gene lost 4 bases and the J gene lost 8 bases, with 14 bases spanning the gap. CDR3 length: 12 residues. Germline V gives CDR1 SQVTM, CDR2 ANQGSEA. The CDR3 region has the DNA TGCAGCGTTGGCCAGGGAATCTACGGCTACACCTTC. It translates to CSVGQGIYGYTF.

The chain uses TRBV5-1 and TRBJ1-2; D gene ambiguous. Germline V lookup: CDR1 SGHRS, CDR2 YFSETQ. The V end was cut by 3 bases, the J end by 4 bases, with 10 bases between. This CDR3 has 13 amino acids. CDR3 sequence: CASSSDKFYGYTF. CDR3 nucleotides: TGCGCCAGCAGCTCCGACAAATTCTATGGCTACACCTTC.